A single sample gave rise to the 17 T cell receptor beta chains below, sequenced in a study of shared clonotypes between healthy human individuals. TCRdb keeps only in-frame clones here, not all; method: immunoSEQ multiplex PCR. Counted here are about 1 million clones, around four fifths occurring once; the ten biggest clones make up 1.4% to 1.5%. Sequenced input: memory CD4+ T cells sorted from blood. Subset denoted: CD45RA-negative fraction. These receptors all stem from a man aged 18 to 30 in good health.

The genes are TRBV18 and TRBJ2-2; no definite D call. Germline lookup yields CDR1 KGHSH and CDR2 LQKENI. V was shortened by 4 bases and J by 1 base, with 16 bases between the two germline ends. The CDR3 is made up of 17 amino acids. CDR3 nucleotide sequence: TGTGCCAGCTCACTTAACACAGCCGTAGAGAACACCGGGGAGCTGTTTTTT. Translation: CASSLNTAVENTGELFF.

The CDR3 DNA reads as TGCGCCAGCAGTCGAGAGCAGGGACAGGGGATAGGGTACGAGCAGTACTTC. It yields the protein CASSREQGQGIGYEQYF. V usage is TRBV23-1 and J usage is TRBJ2-7; 10 positions match TRBD1. TRBV23-1 is an ORF; its function is uncertain. With 4 bases clipped from V and 4 bases from J, the junction kept 13 bases outside the gene matches. The CDR3 runs 17 residues.

The chain links TRBV5-4 to TRBJ2-2; TRBD2 might be the D (6 bases). V was cut by 6 bases and J by 0 bases, with 12 bases left in between. The V gene's germline CDR1 is SGHNT and CDR2 YYREEE (reference sequence). This CDR3 region has 15 residues. DNA for the CDR3: TGTGCCAGCACTCGAGCGGGTGCGAACACCGGGGAGCTGTTTTTT. Amino acids: CASTRAGANTGELFF.

The V gene is TRBV4-1, the J gene TRBJ1-2; TRBD1 matches at 9 bases. V shed 4 bases and J 6 bases; nucleotides not matched to a gene: 6. Germline V gene lookup returns CDR1 MGHRA and CDR2 YSYEKL. The CDR3 length is 14 residues. The CDR3 DNA is TGCGCCAGCAGCCCCCCCGGGACAGGGAATGGCTACACCTTC. Translating gives CASSPPGTGNGYTF.

The J gene is TRBJ1-2, the V gene TRBV6-1, with 7 bases that match TRBD1. The CDR3 is 14 residues long. V gave up 1 base and J gave up 5 bases; unmatched junction bases: 4. CDR1 and CDR2 (germline): MNHNS, SASEGT. The CDR3 protein is CASSEVTGAYGYTF. For the CDR3, the DNA is TGTGCCAGCAGTGAAGTAACAGGGGCTTATGGCTACACCTTC.

The chain is built from TRBV2 and TRBJ2-7; D ambiguous. Germline values: CDR1 SNHLY, CDR2 FYNNEI. Trimming took off 7 bases at V and 2 bases at J, with 12 bases between the two ends. CDR3 length: 13 residues. CDR3 protein: CASIQTPTYEQYF. CDR3 coding DNA: TGTGCCAGCATACAGACACCAACCTACGAGCAGTACTTC.

The chain employs TRBV2 and TRBJ1-2, with 7 bases matching TRBD1. This CDR3 spans 12 amino acids. V lost 6 bases to trimming and J lost 8 bases; unmatched junction nucleotides: 6. CDR1 and CDR2 from the germline V gene are SNHLY and FYNNEI. CDR3 sequence: CASRLTGQGYTF. The CDR3 DNA reads TGTGCCAGCAGGTTGACAGGGCAGGGCTACACCTTC.

V usage is TRBV5-6 and J usage is TRBJ2-7; D gene ambiguous. CDR3 length equals 13 residues. V lost 1 base and J 3 bases, leaving 8 bases between the germline ends. The germline gives CDR1 SGHDT, CDR2 YYEEEE. The CDR3 sequence is CASSLRQDYEQYF. The CDR3 DNA follows: TGTGCCAGCAGCTTGAGACAAGACTACGAGCAGTACTTC.

This chain uses TRBV28 with TRBJ2-1, with a tentative D call TRBD1 (6 bases). This CDR3 spans 16 amino acids. The germline V and J ends were trimmed by 6 bases and 6 bases, with 21 bases remaining between them. Germline V gives CDR1 MDHEN, CDR2 SYDVKM. CDR3 coding DNA: TGTGCCAGCAGCCCCTTAGGGGGAGCCAGGGGCAATGAGCAGTTCTTC. Amino acid sequence: CASSPLGGARGNEQFF.

This clone was found a few times. The rearrangement uses TRBV2 and TRBJ1-1; D is uncertain. Germline V CDR1 and CDR2: SNHLY, FYNNEI. Trimming removed 3 bases at V and 1 base at J, with 3 bases between. The CDR3 has 12 residues. The CDR3 coding sequence is TGTGCCAGCAGTGAGAGGAACACTGAAGCTTTCTTT. Its translation is CASSERNTEAFF.

The chain is built from TRBV19 and TRBJ1-5, with 7 bases identical to TRBD1. The CDR3 is made up of 14 amino acids. The trim removed 5 bases at V and 4 bases at J, leaving 5 bases unmatched. Per the germline V gene, CDR1 is LNHDA and CDR2 is SQIVND (reference sequence). CDR3 sequence reads: CASSSQTGNQPQHF. The CDR3 DNA sequence: TGTGCCAGTAGTTCTCAGACAGGGAATCAGCCCCAGCATTTT.

This clone was detected only once. The V gene is TRBV7-3, the J gene TRBJ1-1; D is possibly TRBD1 (6 bases). V lost 2 bases, J lost 1 base, and 11 bases lay in between. Germline CDR1 and CDR2: SGHTA and FQGTGA. The CDR3 contains 15 residues. The chain's CDR3 is CASSLEGRGNTEAFF. The CDR3 bases are TGTGCCAGCAGCTTAGAGGGCAGGGGGAACACTGAAGCTTTCTTT.

Notes on this clone: This specimen includes other DNA sequences encoding the same CDR3. The rearrangement links TRBV7-2 to TRBJ2-3, with 14 positions matching TRBD2. CDR3 length: 15 residues. Germline V CDR1 and CDR2: SGHTA, FQGNSA. The V segment lost 5 bases and the J segment 5 bases; nucleotides outside the gene matches: 3. The chain's CDR3 is CASSLGLAGVDTQYF. CDR3 DNA sequence: TGTGCCAGCAGCCTGGGACTAGCGGGAGTAGATACGCAGTATTTT.

The chain employs TRBV19 and TRBJ1-6; D unclear. The CDR3 loop spans 16 amino acids. Trimming shortened V by 5 bases and J by 7 bases, and 18 bases separated the two germline ends. Germline V gives CDR1 LNHDA, CDR2 SQIVND (reference sequence). CDR3 sequence reads: CASSLGAPVVNSPLHF. DNA for the CDR3: TGTGCCAGTAGTCTAGGAGCGCCGGTAGTCAATTCACCCCTCCACTTT.

The chain employs TRBV10-3 and TRBJ1-5; the match to TRBD1 covers 8 bases. Trimming cost V 6 bases and J 4 bases; bases outside gene matches: 5. The CDR3 has 14 amino acids. Germline loops: CDR1 ENHRY, CDR2 SYGVKD. CDR3: CAIRGTGDNQPQHF. CDR3 nucleotide sequence: TGTGCCATCAGGGGGACAGGCGATAATCAGCCCCAGCATTTT.

This chain joins TRBV4-2 and TRBJ1-6; D uncertain. Germline V CDR1 and CDR2: LGHNA, YNFKEQ. This CDR3 contains 17 residues. V lost 0 bases to trimming and J lost 2 bases, with 11 bases between them. The CDR3 spells CASSQEDVRAYNSPLHF. Written as DNA, the CDR3 is TGTGCCAGCAGCCAAGAAGACGTAAGGGCCTATAATTCACCCCTCCACTTT.

This clone was counted a single time. V is TRBV5-1 and J is TRBJ2-7, with TRBD2 as a possible D gene (5 bases). Trimming removed 0 bases from V and 7 bases from J, with 14 bases in between. The CDR3 loop spans 14 amino acids. Germline assignment: CDR1 SGHRS and CDR2 YFSETQ. The CDR3 here is CASSLEFTGREQYF. The CDR3 DNA follows: TGCGCCAGCAGCTTGGAGTTTACGGGAAGAGAGCAGTACTTC.